This T cell receptor beta chain was sequenced in a study of shared clonotypes between healthy human individuals. Study background: A few men and a couple of women, aged 18 to 49, were donors. Study-level findings and limits: Around 4.9% of naive CD4 clonotypes were shared across a handful of donors.

CDR3 size: 15 residues. Trimming took 5 bases from V and 6 from J; bases not matched to a gene: 7. The germline V gene encodes CDR1 SNHLY and CDR2 FYNNEI. Measured with immunoSEQ multiplex PCR; TCRdb has only the in-frame clones, and not every one. Altogether around 1 million clones are present, about 80% being singletons, with the ten largest covering about 1.5%. Remarks on this clone: As yet, its antigen is unknown.

Sequencing was done on a sample of memory CD4+ T cells sorted from blood. The subset denotes: CD45RA-negative fraction. The clonotype originates from a young man in good health. The chain joins TRBV2 to TRBJ2-1; 10 bases match TRBD2. CDR3 region: CASSSGTSDVNEQFF. CDR3 sequence (DNA): TGTGCCAGCAGTTCGGGGACTAGCGACGTCAATGAGCAGTTCTTC.